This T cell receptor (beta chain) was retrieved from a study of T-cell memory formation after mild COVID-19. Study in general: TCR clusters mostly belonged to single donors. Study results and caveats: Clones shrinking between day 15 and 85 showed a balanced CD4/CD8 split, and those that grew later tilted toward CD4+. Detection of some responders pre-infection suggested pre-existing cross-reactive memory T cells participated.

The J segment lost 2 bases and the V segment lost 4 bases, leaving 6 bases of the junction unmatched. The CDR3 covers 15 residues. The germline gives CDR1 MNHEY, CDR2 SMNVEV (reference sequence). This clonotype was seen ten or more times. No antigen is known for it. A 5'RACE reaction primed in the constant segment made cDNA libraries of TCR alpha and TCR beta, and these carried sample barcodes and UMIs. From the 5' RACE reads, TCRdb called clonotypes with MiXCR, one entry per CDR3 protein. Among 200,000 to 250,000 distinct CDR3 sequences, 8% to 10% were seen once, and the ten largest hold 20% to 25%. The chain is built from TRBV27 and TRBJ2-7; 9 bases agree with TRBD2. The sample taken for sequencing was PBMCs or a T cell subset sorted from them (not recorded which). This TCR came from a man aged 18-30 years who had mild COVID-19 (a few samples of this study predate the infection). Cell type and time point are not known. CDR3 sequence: CASSYKAGGAYEQYF. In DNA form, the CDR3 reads TGTGCCAGCAGTTATAAAGCGGGGGGCGCCTACGAGCAGTACTTC.